This TCR beta chain derives from a study of blood T cells in healthy people across ages. Researchers isolated at least 7 million PBMCs per sample. As to this clonotype: The antigen is unknown.

Study outcomes and limitations: Both higher diversity and more naive CD4+ cells marked long-lived donors when set against aged donors. Nothing was known about donor CMV status, and this possibly confounded expanded clonotype changes.

Together with a sample-barcoded 5' primer, a J-beta primer mix was included in a second PCR lasting about 7 to 11 cycles. TCRdb reprocessed the 5' RACE reads with MiXCR, giving one entry per CDR3 protein. This sample carries 1.5 million to 2 million distinct CDR3 sequences, roughly 28% of them seen once, and the ten largest clones take 7.7%. This CDR3 has 13 amino acids. CDR1 is MDHEN, CDR2 SYDVKM, per germline. Germline trimming cut 10 bases from V and 1 base from J; bases unmatched to any gene: 6. Specimen: blood. This clonotype originated in a woman in her 30s in good health. The gene calls are TRBV28 and TRBJ2-5, with 7 positions matching TRBD1. The CDR3: CAIGQDSQETQYF. The CDR3 nucleotides read TGTGCCATAGGACAGGACTCCCAAGAGACCCAGTACTTC.